This T cell receptor beta chain was sequenced in a study of regulatory T cells in long-lasting Graves disease. Combining iRepertoire HTBI primers with Arm-PCR of CDR3 regions, the authors built TCR beta libraries. Using its own MiXCR run on the multiplex PCR reads, TCRdb lists one record per CDR3 protein. The table shows about 370,000 distinct CDR3 sequences, with roughly 16% occurring only once. This clonotype was seen many times. Its antigen is not identified. V lost 3 bases and J lost 8, with 19 bases in between. The V gene's germline CDR1 is LGHDT and CDR2 YNNKEL (reference sequence). This CDR3 comprises 15 residues. Findings and caveats of the study: Persistent disease favored TRBV28, TRBJ1-2 and TRBJ2-5.

As to time point: newly diagnosed GD, antithyroid drugs for less than 3 months. PBMC-derived RNA was used for the TCR library. This chain uses TRBV3-1 with TRBJ1-2, with a tentative D call TRBD1 (6 bases). The specimen comprised peripheral blood mononuclear cells (PBMCs), sampled at new diagnosis, from a patient treated with antithyroid drugs. The sequence derives from a female donor with Graves disease. This chain's CDR3 is CASSQGTRVLGGYTF. The CDR3 DNA reads as TGTGCCAGCAGCCAGGGGACACGGGTTCTCGGCGGCTACACCTTC.